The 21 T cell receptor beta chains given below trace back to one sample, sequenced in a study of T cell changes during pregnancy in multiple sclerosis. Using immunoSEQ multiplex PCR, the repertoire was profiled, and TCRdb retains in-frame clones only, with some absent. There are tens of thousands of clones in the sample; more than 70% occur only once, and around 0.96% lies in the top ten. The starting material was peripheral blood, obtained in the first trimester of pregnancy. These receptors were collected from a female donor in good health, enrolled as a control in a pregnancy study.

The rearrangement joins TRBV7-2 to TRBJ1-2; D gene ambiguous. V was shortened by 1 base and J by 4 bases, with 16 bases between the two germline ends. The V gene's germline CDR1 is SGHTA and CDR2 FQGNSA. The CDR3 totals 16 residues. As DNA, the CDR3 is TGTGCCAGCAGCTTAGACCCCTTGAGGGCCGCCTATGGCTACACCTTC. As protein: CASSLDPLRAAYGYTF.

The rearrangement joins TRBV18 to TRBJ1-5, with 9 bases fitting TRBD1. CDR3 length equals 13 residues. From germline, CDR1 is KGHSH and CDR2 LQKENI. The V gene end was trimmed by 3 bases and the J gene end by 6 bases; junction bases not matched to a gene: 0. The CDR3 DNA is TGTGCCAGCTCACCGGACAGGGGTCAGCCCCAGCATTTT. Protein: CASSPDRGQPQHF.

CDR3 region: CASSKQGDTGELFF. The DNA of the CDR3 is TGTGCCAGCAGCAAACAGGGGGATACCGGGGAGCTGTTTTTT. This chain uses TRBV7-2 with TRBJ2-2; TRBD1 matches at 8 bases. The V and J ends lost 5 bases and 5 bases, in that order; junction bases with no gene match: 4. The CDR3 totals 14 residues. Germline lookup yields CDR1 SGHTA and CDR2 FQGNSA.

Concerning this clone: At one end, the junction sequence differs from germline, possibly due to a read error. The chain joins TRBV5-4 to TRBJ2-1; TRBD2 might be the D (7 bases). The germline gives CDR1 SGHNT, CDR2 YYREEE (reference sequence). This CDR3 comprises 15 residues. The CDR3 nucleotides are TGTGCCAGCAGCTTGCCGCGGGGAGGGGACAATGGGCAGTTCTTC. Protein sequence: CASSLPRGGDNGQFF.

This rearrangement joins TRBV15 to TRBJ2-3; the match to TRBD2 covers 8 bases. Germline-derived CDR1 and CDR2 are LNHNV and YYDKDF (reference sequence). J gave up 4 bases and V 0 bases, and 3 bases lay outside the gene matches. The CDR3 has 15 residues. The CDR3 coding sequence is TGTGCCACCAGCAGAGAGGCGGGAGGAGCAGATACGCAGTATTTT. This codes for CATSREAGGADTQYF.

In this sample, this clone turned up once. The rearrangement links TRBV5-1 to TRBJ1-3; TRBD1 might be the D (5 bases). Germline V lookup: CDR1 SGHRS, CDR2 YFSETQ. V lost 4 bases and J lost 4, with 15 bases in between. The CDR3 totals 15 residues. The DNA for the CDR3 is TGCGCCAGCAGCCCTGACTCGTGGACAGGAAACACCATATATTTT. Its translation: CASSPDSWTGNTIYF.

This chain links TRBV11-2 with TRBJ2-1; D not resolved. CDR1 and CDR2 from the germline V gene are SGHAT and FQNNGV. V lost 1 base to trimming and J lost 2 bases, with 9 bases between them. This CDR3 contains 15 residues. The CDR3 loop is CASSLVPLTYNEQFF. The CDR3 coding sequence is TGTGCCAGCAGCTTAGTTCCACTTACCTACAATGAGCAGTTCTTC. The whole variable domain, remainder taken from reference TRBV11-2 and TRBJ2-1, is EAGVAQSPRYKIIEKRQSVAFWCNPISGHATLYWYQQILGQGPKLLIQFQNNGVVDDSQLPKDRFSAERLKGVDSTLKIQPAKLEDSAVYLCASSLVPLTYNEQFFGPGTRLTVL.

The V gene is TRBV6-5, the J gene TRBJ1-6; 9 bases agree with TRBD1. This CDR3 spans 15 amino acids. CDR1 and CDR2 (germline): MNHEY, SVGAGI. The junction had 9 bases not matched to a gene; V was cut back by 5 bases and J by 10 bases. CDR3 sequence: CASSSTGGKRSPLHF. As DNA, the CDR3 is TGTGCCAGCAGTAGTACAGGGGGCAAGAGATCACCCCTCCACTTT.

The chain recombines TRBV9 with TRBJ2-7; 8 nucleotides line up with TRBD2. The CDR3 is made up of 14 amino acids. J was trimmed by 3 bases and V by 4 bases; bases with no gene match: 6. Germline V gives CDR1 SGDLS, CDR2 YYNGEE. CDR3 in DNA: TGTGCCAGCAGCCCGGGGGGGAGCGGCTACGAGCAGTACTTC. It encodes CASSPGGSGYEQYF. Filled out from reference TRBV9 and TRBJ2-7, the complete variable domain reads DSGVTQTPKHLITATGQRVTLRCSPRSGDLSVYWYQQSLDQGLQFLIQYYNGEERAKGNILERFSAQQFPDLHSELNLSSLELGDSALYFCASSPGGSGYEQYFGPGTRLTVT.

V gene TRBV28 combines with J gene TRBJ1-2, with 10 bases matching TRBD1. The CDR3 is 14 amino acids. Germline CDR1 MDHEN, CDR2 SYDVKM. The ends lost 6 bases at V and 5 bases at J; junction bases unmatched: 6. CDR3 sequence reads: CASRTAGQGYGYTF. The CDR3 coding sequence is TGTGCCAGCAGGACCGCGGGACAGGGGTATGGCTACACCTTC.

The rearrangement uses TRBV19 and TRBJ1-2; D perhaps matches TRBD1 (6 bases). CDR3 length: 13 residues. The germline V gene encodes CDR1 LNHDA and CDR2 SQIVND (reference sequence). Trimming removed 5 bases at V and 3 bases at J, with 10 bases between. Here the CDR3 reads CASSLRTDYGYTF. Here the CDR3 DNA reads TGTGCCAGTAGTCTGCGGACAGACTATGGCTACACCTTC.

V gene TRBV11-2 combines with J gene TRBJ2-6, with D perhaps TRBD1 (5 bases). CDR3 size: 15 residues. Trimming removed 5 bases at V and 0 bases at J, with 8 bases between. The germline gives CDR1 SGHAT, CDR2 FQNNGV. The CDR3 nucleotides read TGTGCCAGCAGCACAGACAGCTCTGGGGCCAACGTCCTGACTTTC. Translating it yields CASSTDSSGANVLTF.

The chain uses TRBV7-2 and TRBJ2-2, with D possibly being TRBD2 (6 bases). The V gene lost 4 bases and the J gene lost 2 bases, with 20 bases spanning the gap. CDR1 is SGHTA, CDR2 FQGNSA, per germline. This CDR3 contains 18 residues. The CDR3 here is CASSSRLGGGVNTGELFF. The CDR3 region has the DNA TGTGCCAGCAGCTCGAGGTTGGGGGGAGGAGTAAACACCGGGGAGCTGTTTTTT.

CDR3 DNA: TGTGCCACACGGGATGGGGGGGAGAACACTGAAGCTTTCTTT. Translation gives CATRDGGENTEAFF. The genes are TRBV6-1 and TRBJ1-1; tentatively, D is TRBD1 (5 bases). Germline CDR1 MNHNS, CDR2 SASEGT. The V end lost 10 bases, the J end lost 1 base, and 16 bases lay between the germline ends. CDR3 length: 14 amino acids.

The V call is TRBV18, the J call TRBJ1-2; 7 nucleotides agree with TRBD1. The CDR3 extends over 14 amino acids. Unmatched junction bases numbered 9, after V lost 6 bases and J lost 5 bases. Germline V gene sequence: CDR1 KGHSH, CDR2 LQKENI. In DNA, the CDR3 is TGTGCCAGCTCGAAATTGGACAGGCAGTATGGCTACACCTTC. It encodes CASSKLDRQYGYTF.

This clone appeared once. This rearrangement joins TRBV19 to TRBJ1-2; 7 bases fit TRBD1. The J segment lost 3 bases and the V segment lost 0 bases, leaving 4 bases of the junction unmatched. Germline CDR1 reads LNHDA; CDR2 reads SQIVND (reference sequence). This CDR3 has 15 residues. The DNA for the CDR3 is TGTGCCAGTAGTATAGACAGGGGGGAGGACTATGGCTACACCTTC. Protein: CASSIDRGEDYGYTF. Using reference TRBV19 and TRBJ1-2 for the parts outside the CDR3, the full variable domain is DGGITQSPKYLFRKEGQNVTLSCEQNLNHDAMYWYRQDPGQGLRLIYYSQIVNDFQKGDIAEGYSVSREKKESFPLTVTSAQKNPTAFYLCASSIDRGEDYGYTFGSGTRLTVV.

The CDR3: CASSGPGNEQFF. CDR3 coding DNA: TGTGCCAGCAGTGGTCCAGGCAATGAGCAGTTCTTC. The gene calls are TRBV6-5 and TRBJ2-1; D is unclear. This CDR3 contains 12 residues. From germline, CDR1 is MNHEY and CDR2 SVGAGI. Between the trimmed V and J ends, which lost 5 bases and 6 bases, there was a span of 8 bases.

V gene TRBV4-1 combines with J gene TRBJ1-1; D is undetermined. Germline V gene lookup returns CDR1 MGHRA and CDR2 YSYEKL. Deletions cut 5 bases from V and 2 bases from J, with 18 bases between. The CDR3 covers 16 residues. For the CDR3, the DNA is TGCGCCAGCAGCGGAGTGGACTTACAACTAAACACTGAAGCTTTCTTT. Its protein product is CASSGVDLQLNTEAFF.

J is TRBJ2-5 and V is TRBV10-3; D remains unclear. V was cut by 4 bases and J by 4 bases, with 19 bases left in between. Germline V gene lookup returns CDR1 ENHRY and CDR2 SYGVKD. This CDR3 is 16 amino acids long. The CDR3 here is CAISGRSVPSGETQYF. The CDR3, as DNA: TGTGCCATCAGTGGCCGTTCCGTCCCCTCGGGAGAGACCCAGTACTTC.

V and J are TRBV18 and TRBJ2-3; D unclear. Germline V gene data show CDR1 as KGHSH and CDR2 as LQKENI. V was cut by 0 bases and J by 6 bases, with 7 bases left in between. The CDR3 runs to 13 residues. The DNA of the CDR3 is TGTGCCAGCTCACCACCGGAGTCGGATACGCAGTATTTT. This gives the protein CASSPPESDTQYF.

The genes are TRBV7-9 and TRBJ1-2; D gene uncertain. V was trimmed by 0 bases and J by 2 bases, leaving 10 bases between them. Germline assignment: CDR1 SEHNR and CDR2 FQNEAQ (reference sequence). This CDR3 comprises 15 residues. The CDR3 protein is CASSLAGGGNYGYTF. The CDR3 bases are TGTGCCAGCAGCTTAGCTGGTGGAGGGAACTATGGCTACACCTTC. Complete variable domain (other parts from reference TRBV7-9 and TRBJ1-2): DTGVSQNPRHKITKRGQNVTFRCDPISEHNRLYWYRQTLGQGPEFLTYFQNEAQLEKSRLLSDRFSAERPKGSFSTLEIQRTEQGDSAMYLCASSLAGGGNYGYTFGSGTRLTVV.